These T cell receptor beta chains were read from a single sample in a study of radiotherapy plus CTLA-4 blockade in lung cancer. TCRdb's table, derived via immunoSEQ multiplex PCR, lists solely in-frame clones and lacks some. The data contain about 45,000 clones, about 67% of them singletons. The sequenced sample was peripheral blood, obtained from a patient treated with radiotherapy plus ipilimumab. The receptor source for this set is a human donor with non-small cell lung cancer who had a partial response to radiotherapy plus ipilimumab. CDR3s include the opening cysteine and the closing phenylalanine or tryptophan. The D gene is left open where the match is weak. Clone size is shown for a subset of rows, as once, few, many or a class of expanded clone.

D gene,clone size,V gene,J gene,CDR3 protein,CDR3 DNA
.,.,TRBV14,TRBJ1-2,CASSQGTDYGYTF,TGTGCCAGCAGCCAAGGGACAGACTATGGCTACACCTTC
TRBD2,once,TRBV9,TRBJ2-7,CASSVGSGEPGSYEQYF,TGTGCCAGCAGCGTAGGTAGCGGGGAGCCCGGTTCCTACGAGCAGTACTTC
.,.,TRBV5-1,TRBJ2-5,CASSSLTGDQETQYF,TGCGCCAGCAGCTCCTTGACAGGAGATCAAGAGACCCAGTACTTC
TRBD1,.,TRBV27,TRBJ1-1,CASTLGQGTNTEAFF,TGTGCCAGCACGCTGGGACAGGGTACGAACACTGAAGCTTTCTTT
.,few,TRBV6-5,TRBJ2-7,CASSSSAYEQYF,.
.,few,TRBV14,TRBJ1-5,CASSQRMNQPQHF,TGTGCCAGCAGCCAGAGGATGAATCAGCCCCAGCATTTT
.,.,TRBV28,TRBJ1-2,CASSLTELGYGYTF,TGTGCCAGCAGTTTGACAGAGCTTGGCTATGGCTACACCTTC
TRBD1,.,TRBV15,TRBJ2-1,CATSSSQGAGYNEQFF,TGTGCCACCAGCAGTTCCCAGGGGGCGGGTTACAATGAGCAGTTCTTC
TRBD1,.,TRBV7-9,TRBJ2-7,CASSLEQGLSSYEQYF,TGTGCCAGCAGCTTAGAACAGGGGCTGAGCTCCTACGAGCAGTACTTC
.,once,TRBV21-1,TRBJ2-4,CASGVRVGLAKNIQYF,TGTGCCAGCGGGGTAAGGGTGGGGCTAGCCAAAAACATTCAGTACTTC
.,.,TRBV30,TRBJ1-6,CAWRRQGGSNPPLHF,TGTGCCTGGAGACGGCAGGGAGGGAGCAATCCACCCCTCCACTTT
.,.,TRBV6-1,TRBJ1-2,CASREMVGGEGGYTF,TGTGCCAGCAGAGAGATGGTTGGAGGGGAGGGTGGCTACACCTTC
TRBD2,.,TRBV30,TRBJ2-1,CAWSLSGGYNEQFF,TGTGCCTGGAGCCTCAGCGGGGGGTACAATGAGCAGTTCTTC
.,.,TRBV6-1,TRBJ1-1,CASRPREQANTEAFF,TGTGCCAGCAGGCCCAGGGAACAGGCGAACACTGAAGCTTTCTTT
.,.,TRBV29-1,TRBJ2-1,CSVGGDEQFF,TGCAGCGTTGGAGGCGATGAGCAGTTCTTC
TRBD1,once,TRBV2,TRBJ2-5,CASRKTGKSGETQYF,TGTGCCAGCAGGAAGACAGGGAAGAGCGGCGAGACCCAGTACTTC
.,.,TRBV6-1,TRBJ2-1,CASSPLPRGEQFF,TGTGCCAGCAGTCCTCTCCCGCGGGGTGAGCAGTTCTTC
TRBD1,.,TRBV5-1,TRBJ1-2,CASSLGRQGANGYTF,TGCGCCAGCAGCTTAGGTCGACAGGGGGCGAATGGCTACACCTTC
.,few,TRBV30,TRBJ1-4,CAFEGSLNEKLFF,TGTGCCTTTGAGGGTTCCTTAAATGAAAAACTGTTTTTT
.,.,TRBV9,TRBJ2-7,CASSVRSGGDEQYF,TGTGCCAGCAGCGTTCGTAGCGGCGGCGACGAGCAGTACTTC
.,.,TRBV28,TRBJ1-1,CASIPQVAGTEAFF,TGTGCCAGCATCCCGCAGGTCGCGGGGACTGAAGCTTTCTTT
.,few,TRBV9,TRBJ1-2,CASSQDRLEGYTF,TGTGCCAGCAGCCAAGACAGGCTTGAGGGCTACACCTTC
.,once,TRBV4-1,TRBJ2-7,CASSQVGGPDYEQYF,TGCGCCAGCAGCCAAGTAGGAGGGCCCGATTACGAGCAGTACTTC
.,few,TRBV18,TRBJ1-5,CASSPEGMGPQHF,TGTGCCAGCTCACCAGAGGGTATGGGGCCCCAGCATTTT
TRBD1,.,TRBV18,TRBJ1-1,CASSRRRRSQDRDTEAFF,TGTGCCAGCTCAAGACGACGTAGGAGTCAGGACAGGGACACTGAAGCTTTCTTT
TRBD1,.,TRBV15,TRBJ1-2,CATSRGGDRGVGYTF,TGTGCCACCAGCAGGGGGGGGGACAGGGGAGTTGGCTACACCTTC
TRBD1,few,TRBV5-6,TRBJ1-2,CASSARQGLYGYTF,TGTGCCAGCAGCGCAAGACAGGGTTTATACGGCTACACCTTC
.,.,TRBV11-2,TRBJ2-1,CASSQRLAYNEQFF,TGTGCCAGCAGCCAACGACTAGCCTACAATGAGCAGTTCTTC
.,.,TRBV30,TRBJ2-7,CAWSQGSYEQYF,TGTGCCTGGAGTCAGGGTTCCTACGAGCAGTACTTC
TRBD1,.,TRBV5-1,TRBJ2-3,CASGDRGHTDTQYF,TGCGCCAGCGGGGACAGGGGGCATACAGATACGCAGTATTTT
.,once,TRBV7-8,TRBJ1-2,CASSLAYGNYGYTF,TGTGCCAGCAGCTTAGCGTACGGTAACTATGGCTACACCTTC
TRBD2,.,TRBV5-1,TRBJ2-1,CASSLGLADYNEQFF,TGCGCCAGCAGCTTGGGACTAGCGGATTACAATGAGCAGTTCTTC
.,.,TRBV2,TRBJ2-7,CASSGQASSYEQYF,TGTGCCAGCAGTGGACAGGCATCCTCCTACGAGCAGTACTTC
TRBD2,few,TRBV18,TRBJ2-2,CASSSGLAGTGELFF,TGTGCCAGCTCATCAGGACTAGCGGGAACCGGGGAGCTGTTTTTT
.,once,TRBV4-3,TRBJ1-6,CASSQDRSYPLHF,TGCGCCAGCAGCCAAGATCGAAGCTACCCACTCCACTTT
TRBD2,few,TRBV19,TRBJ2-2,CASSIEASGRVTGELFF,TGTGCCAGTAGTATAGAGGCTAGCGGGAGGGTTACCGGGGAGCTGTTTTTT
.,.,TRBV2,TRBJ1-1,CASSGRGRGAFF,TGTGCCAGCAGTGGACGTGGACGGGGGGCTTTCTTT
.,.,TRBV5-4,TRBJ2-1,CASRRDLNEQFF,TGTGCCAGCCGCAGGGACTTGAATGAGCAGTTCTTC
.,.,TRBV5-1,TRBJ2-3,CASSWLGTDTQYF,TGCGCCAGCAGCTGGCTCGGGACAGATACGCAGTATTTT
.,.,TRBV7-2,TRBJ1-1,CASSQQPNTEAFF,TGTGCCAGCAGCCAACAGCCTAACACTGAAGCTTTCTTT
TRBD2,.,TRBV11-3,TRBJ2-3,CASSGQGGPDTQYF,TGTGCCAGCAGCGGGCAGGGAGGGCCAGATACGCAGTATTTT
TRBD2,.,TRBV5-1,TRBJ2-1,CASSISGRTYNEQFF,TGCGCCAGCAGCATTAGCGGGAGGACTTACAATGAGCAGTTCTTC
TRBD1,.,TRBV28,TRBJ2-7,CASSLDQLGQGAYEQYF,TGTGCCAGCAGTTTGGATCAACTGGGACAGGGCGCCTACGAGCAGTACTTC
TRBD1,.,TRBV28,TRBJ1-1,CASSFFARGAMNTEAFF,TGTGCCAGCAGTTTTTTTGCCAGGGGGGCTATGAACACTGAAGCTTTCTTT
.,few,TRBV2,TRBJ1-3,CASRKSQGTGNTIYF,TGTGCCAGCAGGAAATCTCAGGGGACTGGAAACACCATATATTTT
.,few,TRBV6-1,TRBJ1-2,CASTHGARGRGYTF,TGTGCCAGCACACACGGGGCGCGGGGCCGCGGCTACACCTTC
TRBD1,.,TRBV4-3,TRBJ1-5,CASSQEDRANQPQHF,TGCGCCAGCAGCCAAGAAGACAGGGCCAATCAGCCCCAGCATTTT
.,.,TRBV10-3,TRBJ2-3,CAISHGESSTDTQYF,TGTGCCATCAGTCATGGGGAGTCTAGCACAGATACGCAGTATTTT
TRBD2,.,TRBV5-4,TRBJ2-3,CASSLIPGRAADGTDTQYF,TGTGCCAGCAGCTTAATCCCCGGGAGGGCGGCTGACGGCACAGATACGCAGTATTTT
.,.,TRBV6-6,TRBJ2-7,CASSYYGQAYEQYF,TGTGCCAGCAGTTACTATGGACAAGCCTACGAGCAGTACTTC